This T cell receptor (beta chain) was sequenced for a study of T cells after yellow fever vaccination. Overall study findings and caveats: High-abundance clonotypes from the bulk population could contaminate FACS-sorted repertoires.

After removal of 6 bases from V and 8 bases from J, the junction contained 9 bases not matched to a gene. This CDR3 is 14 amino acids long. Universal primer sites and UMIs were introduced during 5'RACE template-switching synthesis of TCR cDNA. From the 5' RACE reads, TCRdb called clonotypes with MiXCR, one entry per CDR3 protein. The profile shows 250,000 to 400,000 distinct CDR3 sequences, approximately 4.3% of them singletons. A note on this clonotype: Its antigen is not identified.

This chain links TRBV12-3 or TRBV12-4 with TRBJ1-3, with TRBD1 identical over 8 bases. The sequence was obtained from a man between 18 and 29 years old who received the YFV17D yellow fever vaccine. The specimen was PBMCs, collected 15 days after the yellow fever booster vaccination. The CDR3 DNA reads TGTGCCAGCAGCTCAACAGGGGGTCGATACACCATATATTTT. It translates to CASSSTGGRYTIYF.